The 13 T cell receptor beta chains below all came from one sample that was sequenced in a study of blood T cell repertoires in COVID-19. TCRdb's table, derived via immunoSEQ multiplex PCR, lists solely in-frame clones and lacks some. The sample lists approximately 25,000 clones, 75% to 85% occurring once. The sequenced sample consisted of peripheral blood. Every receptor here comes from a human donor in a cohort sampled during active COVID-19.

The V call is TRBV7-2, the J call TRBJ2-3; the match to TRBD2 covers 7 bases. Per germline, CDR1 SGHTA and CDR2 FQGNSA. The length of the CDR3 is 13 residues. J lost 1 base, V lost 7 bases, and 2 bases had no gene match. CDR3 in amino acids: CASKAGGTDTQYF. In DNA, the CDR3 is TGTGCCAGCAAGGCGGGGGGCACAGATACGCAGTATTTT.

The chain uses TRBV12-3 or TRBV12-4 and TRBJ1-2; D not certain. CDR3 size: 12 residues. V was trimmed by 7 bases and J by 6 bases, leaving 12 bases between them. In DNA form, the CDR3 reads TGTGCCAGCACTTCCCGGAGGAATGGCTACACCTTC. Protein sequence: CASTSRRNGYTF.

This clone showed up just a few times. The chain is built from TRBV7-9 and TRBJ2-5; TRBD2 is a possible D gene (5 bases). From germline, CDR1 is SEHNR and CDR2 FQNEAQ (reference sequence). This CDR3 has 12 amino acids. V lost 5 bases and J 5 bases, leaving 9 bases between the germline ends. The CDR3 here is CASSKEEETQYF. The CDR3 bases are TGTGCCAGCAGCAAGGAGGAGGAGACCCAGTACTTC.

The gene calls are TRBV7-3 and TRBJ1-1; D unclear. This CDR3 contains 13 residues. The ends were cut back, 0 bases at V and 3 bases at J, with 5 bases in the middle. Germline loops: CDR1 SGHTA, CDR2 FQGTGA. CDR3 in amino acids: CASSLTRYTEAFF. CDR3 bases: TGTGCCAGCAGCTTAACCAGGTACACTGAAGCTTTCTTT.

The CDR3 sequence is CASSQGGIVNEKLFF. CDR3 bases: TGTGCCAGCAGCCAAGGAGGGATTGTTAATGAAAAACTGTTTTTT. V usage is TRBV4-2 and J usage is TRBJ1-4; D gene ambiguous. Trimming shortened V by 1 base and J by 4 bases, and 10 bases separated the two germline ends. The germline CDR1 and CDR2 sequences are LGHNA and YNFKEQ. CDR3 size: 15 residues.

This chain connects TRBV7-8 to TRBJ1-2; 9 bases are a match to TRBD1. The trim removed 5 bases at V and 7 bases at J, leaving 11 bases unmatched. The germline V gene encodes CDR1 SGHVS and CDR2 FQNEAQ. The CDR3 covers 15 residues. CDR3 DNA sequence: TGTGCCAGCAGCAGCAGGCCGGGACAGGGTGCTGGCTACACCTTC. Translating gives CASSSRPGQGAGYTF.

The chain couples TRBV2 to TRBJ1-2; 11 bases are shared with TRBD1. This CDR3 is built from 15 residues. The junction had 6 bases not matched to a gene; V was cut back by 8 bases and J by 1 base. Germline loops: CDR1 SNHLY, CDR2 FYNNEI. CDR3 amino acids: CASLRGTGGNYGYTF. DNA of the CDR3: TGTGCCAGCCTAAGGGGGACAGGGGGTAACTATGGCTACACCTTC.

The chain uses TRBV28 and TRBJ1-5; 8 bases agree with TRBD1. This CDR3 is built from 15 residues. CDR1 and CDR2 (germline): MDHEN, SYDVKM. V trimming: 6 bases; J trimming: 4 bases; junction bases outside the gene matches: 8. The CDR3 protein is CASSYTGGLNQPQHF. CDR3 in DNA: TGTGCCAGCAGCTACACAGGGGGACTTAATCAGCCCCAGCATTTT. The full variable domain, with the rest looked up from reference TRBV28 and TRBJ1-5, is DVKVTQSSRYLVKRTGEKVFLECVQDMDHENMFWYRQDPGLGLRLIYFSYDVKMKEKGDIPEGYSVSREKKERFSLILESASTNQTSMYLCASSYTGGLNQPQHFGDGTRLSIL.

The CDR3 is CASSPGQVGEQYF. CDR3 DNA sequence: TGTGCCAGCAGCCCGGGACAGGTGGGAGAGCAGTACTTC. The chain carries TRBV7-2 and TRBJ2-7; 8 positions match TRBD1. Trimming at V came to 5 bases and at J to 7 bases, leaving 7 bases not matched to a gene. Germline loops: CDR1 SGHTA, CDR2 FQGNSA. This CDR3 region has 13 residues.

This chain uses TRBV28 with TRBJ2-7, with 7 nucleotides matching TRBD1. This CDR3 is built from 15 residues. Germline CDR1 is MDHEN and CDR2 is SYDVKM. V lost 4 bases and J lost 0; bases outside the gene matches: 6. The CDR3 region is CASSSTGTASYEQYF. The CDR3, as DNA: TGTGCCAGCAGTTCGACCGGGACAGCCTCCTACGAGCAGTACTTC.

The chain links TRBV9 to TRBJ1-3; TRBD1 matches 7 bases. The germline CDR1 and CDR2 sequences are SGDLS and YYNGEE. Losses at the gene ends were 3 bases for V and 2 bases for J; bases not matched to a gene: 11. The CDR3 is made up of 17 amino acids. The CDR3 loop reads CASSDAVGGAPGNTIYF. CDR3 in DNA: TGTGCCAGCAGCGACGCGGTAGGGGGCGCCCCTGGAAACACCATATATTTT.

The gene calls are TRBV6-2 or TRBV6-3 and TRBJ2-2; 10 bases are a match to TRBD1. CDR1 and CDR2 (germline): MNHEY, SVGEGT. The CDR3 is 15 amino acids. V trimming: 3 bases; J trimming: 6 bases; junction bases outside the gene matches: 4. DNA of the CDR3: TGTGCCAGCAGTTATGACAGGGGGCTCGCCGGGGAGCTGTTTTTT. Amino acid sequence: CASSYDRGLAGELFF.

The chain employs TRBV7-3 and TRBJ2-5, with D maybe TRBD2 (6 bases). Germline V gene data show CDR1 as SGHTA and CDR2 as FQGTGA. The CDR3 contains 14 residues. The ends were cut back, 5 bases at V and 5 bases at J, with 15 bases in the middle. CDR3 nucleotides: TGTGCCAGCAGCGGCGGGACCCCGGGGGAGACCCAGTACTTC. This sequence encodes CASSGGTPGETQYF.